What follows is one T cell receptor (beta chain) and its context. This sample is drawn from a study of blood T cell repertoires in COVID-19. Using immunoSEQ multiplex PCR, the repertoire was profiled, and TCRdb retains in-frame clones only, with some absent. The table lists 96,000 or so clones, 70% to 90% of them singletons. The source is a human donor with COVID-19, enrolled during active disease. The donor label of this sample is uncertain. The sequenced material came from peripheral blood.

In nucleotides, the CDR3 is TGTGCCAGCAGCGCAATTGGTGGACTACACCAAGAGACCCAGTACTTC. Amino acids: CASSAIGGLHQETQYF. The J gene is TRBJ2-5, the V gene TRBV2; possible D gene TRBD2, 6 bases. Germline V gene data show CDR1 as SNHLY and CDR2 as FYNNEI. V was shortened by 6 bases and J by 0 bases, with 17 bases between the two germline ends. The CDR3 extends over 16 amino acids.